This TCR beta chain stems from a study of blood T cell repertoires in COVID-19. Study as a whole: Italy, Spain and the United States were the sources of the convalescent and acute COVID-19 samples. Sources were T cells, B-cell-depleted T cells, or PBMCs; the material itself was cDNA or gDNA.

The length of the CDR3 is 14 residues. In germline, CDR1 is MNHEY, CDR2 SVGAGI. The V gene lost 2 bases and the J gene lost 5 bases, with 10 bases spanning the gap. Under the authors' procedure: Nucleated cell counts were estimated from reference gene primer amplification. Some clones are missing from TCRdb's copy, which holds only in-frame ones; the method was immunoSEQ multiplex PCR. V and J calls and clone size are those listed in that table; D and trimming were worked out from the DNA. The table includes roughly 220,000 clones, roughly 85% detected once. This clone was counted once. The V call is TRBV6-5, the J call TRBJ1-5, with D uncertain. The clonotype comes from a man aged 50 to 59 who had recovered from COVID-19. Sequenced material: peripheral blood. CDR3 amino acids: CASSYAGIDQPQHF. DNA for the CDR3: TGTGCCAGCAGTTACGCGGGGATCGATCAGCCCCAGCATTTT.